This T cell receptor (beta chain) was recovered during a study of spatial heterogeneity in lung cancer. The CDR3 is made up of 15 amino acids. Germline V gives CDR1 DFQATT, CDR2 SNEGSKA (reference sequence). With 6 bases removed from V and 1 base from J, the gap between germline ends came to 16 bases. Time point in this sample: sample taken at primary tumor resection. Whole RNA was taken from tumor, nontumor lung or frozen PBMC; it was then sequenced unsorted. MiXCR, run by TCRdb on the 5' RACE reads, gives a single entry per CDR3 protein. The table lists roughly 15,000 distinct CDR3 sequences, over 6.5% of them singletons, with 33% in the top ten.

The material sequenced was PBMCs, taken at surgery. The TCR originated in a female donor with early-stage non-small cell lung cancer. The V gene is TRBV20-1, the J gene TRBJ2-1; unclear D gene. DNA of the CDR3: TGCAGTGCCCCTCCCTTTGAATGGTCCTACAATGAGCAGTTCTTC. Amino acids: CSAPPFEWSYNEQFF.